A single sample is the source of the 21 T cell receptor beta chains below, sequenced in a study of blood T cell repertoires in COVID-19 (dated by TCRdb to 2020 to 2022). Libraries came from the immunoSEQ multiplex PCR assay. TCRdb obtained this table from immuneACCESS and retained in-frame rearrangements with V and J assigned. These tables miss some clones; where compared with another copy, unresolved V genes account for less than half of the shortfall, and the remainder is unexplained. This sample gives over 300,000 clones in total; 65% to 90% of them show up just once. The top ten constitute around 7.2% of the sample. The sequencing input was peripheral blood. The receptors shown here come from a human donor in a cohort sampled during active COVID-19.

This rearrangement joins TRBV5-1 to TRBJ2-7; 11 nucleotides align to TRBD1. J lost 4 bases, V lost 4 bases, and 4 bases had no gene match. This CDR3 spans 14 amino acids. Germline V gene data show CDR1 as SGHRS and CDR2 as YFSETQ. The CDR3 region has the DNA TGCGCCAGCAGCCCCGGACAGGGGGCTTACGAGCAGTACTTC. Protein sequence: CASSPGQGAYEQYF.

V is TRBV2 and J is TRBJ1-1; 9 nucleotides match TRBD1. This CDR3 has 14 amino acids. J gave up 5 bases and V 5 bases, and 6 bases lay outside the gene matches. CDR1 and CDR2 from the germline V gene are SNHLY and FYNNEI. The CDR3 nucleotides read TGTGCCAGCAGTTCACAGGGGGCCTGGACTGAAGCTTTCTTT. Its translation: CASSSQGAWTEAFF.

The chain has TRBV5-8 and TRBJ2-7; D perhaps matches TRBD2 (6 bases). Trimming removed 2 bases from V and 3 bases from J, with 9 bases in between. In germline, CDR1 is SGHTS, CDR2 YDEGEE. The CDR3 length is 13 residues. The CDR3 spells CASSFGLNYEQYF. The DNA of the CDR3 is TGTGCCAGCAGCTTTGGACTAAACTACGAGCAGTACTTC. The variable domain in full, completed from reference TRBV5-8 and TRBJ2-7, reads EAGVTQSPTHLIKTRGQQATLRCSPISGHTSVYWYQQALGLGLQFLLWYDEGEERNRGNFPPRFSGRQFPNYSSELNVNALELEDSALYLCASSFGLNYEQYFGPGTRLTVT.

The chain recombines TRBV6-5 with TRBJ1-2; D may be TRBD1 (6 bases). This CDR3 has 14 residues. Between the trimmed V and J ends, which lost 4 bases and 2 bases, there was a span of 11 bases. The germline V gene encodes CDR1 MNHEY and CDR2 SVGAGI. In DNA, the CDR3 is TGTGCCAGCAGTTGGGTCCAGGGGAACTATGGCTACACCTTC. It encodes CASSWVQGNYGYTF.

This rearrangement joins TRBV19 to TRBJ1-3, with D unclear. The length of the CDR3 is 13 residues. CDR1 is LNHDA, CDR2 SQIVND, per germline (reference sequence). V lost 6 bases and J lost 1, with 7 bases in between. CDR3 sequence: CASRGTSGNTIYF. CDR3 DNA: TGTGCCAGTAGGGGCACTTCTGGAAACACCATATATTTT.

The J gene is TRBJ1-1, the V gene TRBV7-9, with a possible D match to TRBD1 (6 bases). Germline CDR1 and CDR2: SEHNR and FQNEAQ (reference sequence). This CDR3 has 13 residues. Trimming pared 1 base from V and 11 bases from J, leaving 14 bases between. CDR3 residues: CASSLGVGTWAFF. The CDR3 DNA is TGTGCCAGCAGCTTAGGGGTTGGGACATGGGCTTTCTTT.

The J gene is TRBJ1-4, the V gene TRBV11-2; D gene ambiguous. Trimming cost V 4 bases and J 11 bases, with 8 bases left between them. The germline V gene has CDR1 SGHAT and CDR2 FQNNGV. The CDR3 runs to 11 residues. The CDR3 nucleotides are TGTGCCAGCAGCTCCACAGAGAAACTGTTTTTT. This codes for CASSSTEKLFF.

V usage is TRBV29-1 and J usage is TRBJ1-2; D uncertain. Trimming removed 7 bases at V and 3 bases at J, with 18 bases between. The germline V gene has CDR1 SQVTM and CDR2 ANQGSEA. This CDR3 is 14 amino acids long. CDR3 DNA: TGCAGCGGAGAACGACACAGCCAAGACTATGGCTACACCTTC. The encoded protein is CSGERHSQDYGYTF. The complete variable domain, with remaining parts taken from reference TRBV29-1 and TRBJ1-2, reads SAVISQKPSRDICQRGTSLTIQCQVDSQVTMMFWYRQQPGQSLTLIATANQGSEATYESGFVIDKFPISRPNLTFSTLTVSNMSPEDSSIYLCSGERHSQDYGYTFGSGTRLTVV.

The chain combines TRBV19 with TRBJ1-1, with 8 bases matching TRBD1. The germline CDR1 and CDR2 sequences are LNHDA and SQIVND (reference sequence). CDR3 length: 14 amino acids. The V and J ends lost 6 bases and 4 bases, in that order; junction bases with no gene match: 7. In nucleotides, the CDR3 is TGTGCCAGTAGAAGGGACAGGTCGATCACTGAAGCTTTCTTT. It translates to CASRRDRSITEAFF.

In its sample, this clone was seen once. This chain connects TRBV20-1 to TRBJ1-6; a weak D match, TRBD1 (6 bases). Trimming cost V 3 bases and J 7 bases, with 10 bases left between them. Germline CDR1 is DFQATT and CDR2 is SNEGSKA (reference sequence). This CDR3 contains 13 residues. CDR3 nucleotide sequence: TGCAGTGCTAGTCGGCAGGGGAATTCACCCCTCCACTTT. This translates into CSASRQGNSPLHF.

The rearrangement links TRBV24-1 to TRBJ1-2, with 8 bases matching TRBD1. From germline, CDR1 is KGHDR and CDR2 SFDVKD. After removal of 3 bases from V and 6 bases from J, the junction contained 11 bases not matched to a gene. The CDR3 loop spans 16 amino acids. The CDR3 DNA reads TGTGCCACCAGTGATCACGCCGGGACAGGCGTCAATGGCTACACCTTC. Translating gives CATSDHAGTGVNGYTF.

The rearrangement uses TRBV23-1 and TRBJ1-5; D is unclear. TRBV23-1 is an open reading frame whose function is uncertain. CDR3 length: 14 residues. Trimming took 2 bases from V and 6 from J, leaving 11 bases between them. The CDR3: CASSQDQAAQPQHF. The DNA of the CDR3 is TGCGCCAGCAGTCAAGACCAGGCAGCTCAGCCCCAGCATTTT.

The gene calls are TRBV7-2 and TRBJ2-7; TRBD1 is a possible D gene (5 bases). Trimming removed 3 bases from V and 2 bases from J, with 5 bases in between. CDR3 size: 12 residues. Germline V lookup: CDR1 SGHTA, CDR2 FQGNSA. The CDR3 region is CASSLTAYEQYF. CDR3 nucleotides: TGTGCCAGCAGCTTGACAGCCTACGAGCAGTACTTC.

The chain recombines TRBV19 with TRBJ2-7; weak D call: TRBD2 (7 bases). The germline CDR1 and CDR2 sequences are LNHDA and SQIVND (reference sequence). The V end lost 3 bases, the J end lost 6 bases, and 18 bases lay between the germline ends. The CDR3 covers 15 residues. CDR3 amino acids: CASSILSGAGAEQYF. DNA for the CDR3: TGTGCCAGTAGTATCCTCAGCGGGGCAGGGGCCGAGCAGTACTTC.

CDR3: CSADRGGDLHF. In DNA, the CDR3 is TGCAGTGCTGACAGAGGGGGGGATCTCCACTTT. This rearrangement joins TRBV20-1 to TRBJ1-6, with D maybe TRBD1 (6 bases). The V and J ends lost 5 bases and 16 bases respectively, with 15 bases between them. The CDR3 consists of 11 residues. Germline CDR1 DFQATT, CDR2 SNEGSKA (reference sequence).

The rearrangement links TRBV12-3 or TRBV12-4 to TRBJ1-4; D might be TRBD1 (6 bases). The CDR3 consists of 12 residues. Trimming left V 6 bases short and J 8 bases short, with 10 bases between. The CDR3 here is CASSPGEEKLFF. The CDR3 DNA sequence: TGTGCCAGCAGCCCAGGGGAAGAAAAACTGTTTTTT.

V and J are TRBV18 and TRBJ2-1, with D possibly TRBD2 on 6 matching bases. V gave up 6 bases and J gave up 1 base, with 10 bases separating them. The CDR3 is made up of 14 amino acids. The germline gives CDR1 KGHSH, CDR2 LQKENI. CDR3 bases: TGTGCCAGCTCTCTTGGGACTTCCTACAATGAGCAGTTCTTC. Translating it yields CASSLGTSYNEQFF.

The chain carries TRBV5-1 and TRBJ1-2, with D hard to call. Germline CDR1 SGHRS, CDR2 YFSETQ. The CDR3 extends over 13 amino acids. V was trimmed by 0 bases and J by 6 bases, leaving 9 bases between them. The CDR3 spells CASSLGEAHGYTF. The DNA for the CDR3 is TGCGCCAGCAGCTTGGGAGAGGCCCATGGCTACACCTTC.

V gene TRBV9 combines with J gene TRBJ2-1, with a tentative D call TRBD2 (5 bases). The CDR3 is 15 amino acids. The V end lost 0 bases, the J end lost 9 bases, and 16 bases lay between the germline ends. CDR1 and CDR2 from the germline V gene are SGDLS and YYNGEE. CDR3 DNA: TGTGCCAGCAGCGTAGGAGGGTTCCAAAAGGGTGAGCAGTTCTTC. Its translation is CASSVGGFQKGEQFF.

The chain is built from TRBV6-2 or TRBV6-3 and TRBJ2-7, with 11 bases fitting TRBD1. Unmatched junction bases numbered 3, after V lost 4 bases and J lost 4 bases. From germline, CDR1 is MNHEY and CDR2 SVGEGT. This CDR3 is built from 14 residues. The CDR3 is CASSSDRGLYEQYF. CDR3 nucleotides: TGTGCCAGCAGTTCGGACAGGGGGCTTTACGAGCAGTACTTC.

This clone has just one count. With a much larger clone just one base away, this may be a read error. This same CDR3 is encoded by further DNA sequences in the sample. The J gene is TRBJ1-1, the V gene TRBV6-5; D is possibly TRBD1 (5 bases). The V gene lost 2 bases and the J gene lost 1 base, with 8 bases spanning the gap. Germline V gives CDR1 MNHEY, CDR2 SVGAGI. The CDR3 is 14 residues long. CDR3 residues: CASSYGGANTEAFF. The CDR3 coding sequence is TGTGCCAGCAGTTACGGAGGGGCGAACACTGAAGCTTTCTTT.